Below, one T cell receptor beta chain is given with its context. Germline CDR1 and CDR2: SNHLY and FYNNEI. CDR3 length: 15 amino acids. Trimming removed 1 base from V and 7 bases from J; junction bases left unmatched: 7. In the PCR, 60 Vbeta and 13 Jbeta primers were used. This table comes from immunoSEQ multiplex PCR, and its TCRdb copy is limited to in-frame clones, with some not included. The sample has approximately 150,000 clones; more than 70% are singletons. The data were obtained in a study of cytomegalovirus exposure and HLA in healthy donors. The sequencing input was PBMCs. The clonotype comes from a male donor in good health and CMV-seronegative. The chain carries TRBV2 and TRBJ2-1; TRBD2 agrees at 7 bases. The CDR3 sequence is CASSEGPLARNEQFF. The CDR3 region has the DNA TGTGCCAGCAGTGAAGGCCCACTAGCGAGGAATGAGCAGTTCTTC.